These 10 T cell receptor beta chains share one sample of origin, sequenced in a study of beta chain features in type 1 diabetes. Sequencing targeted expressed TCRB transcripts, as all isolated RNA had been reverse transcribed. This table comes from immunoSEQ multiplex PCR, and its TCRdb copy is limited to in-frame clones, with some not included. The sample contains hundreds of thousands of clones, approximately 31% of which appear only once. Sequenced material: naive CD4+ T cells from blood. These receptors originate from a man aged 18 to 35 in good health.

V usage is TRBV10-3 and J usage is TRBJ2-7, with TRBD2 matching 8 bases. The CDR3 length is 13 residues. The germline V gene encodes CDR1 ENHRY and CDR2 SYGVKD. The V and J ends lost 10 bases and 4 bases, in that order; junction bases with no gene match: 9. CDR3 bases: TGTGCCACCGGAGCGGGAGCGGAGTACGAGCAGTACTTC. It yields the protein CATGAGAEYEQYF.

The gene calls are TRBV9 and TRBJ2-7; 11 positions agree with TRBD2. Germline assignment: CDR1 SGDLS and CDR2 YYNGEE. The V and J ends lost 4 bases and 3 bases, in that order; junction bases with no gene match: 3. The CDR3 is 14 amino acids. CDR3 coding DNA: TGTGCCAGCAGCTCTGGACTAGCGGGCTACGAGCAGTACTTC. Translating it yields CASSSGLAGYEQYF.

This clone was found a few times. The chain recombines TRBV29-1 with TRBJ2-3; TRBD1 matches 10 bases. In germline, CDR1 is SQVTM, CDR2 ANQGSEA. The CDR3 is 14 residues long. With 5 bases clipped from V and 4 bases from J, the junction kept 6 bases outside the gene matches. DNA for the CDR3: TGCAGCGTTAGACAGGGGGCAAGATCAGATACGCAGTATTTT. Protein: CSVRQGARSDTQYF.

The chain links TRBV9 to TRBJ2-7, with TRBD1 matching over 9 bases. V trimming: 4 bases; J trimming: 3 bases; junction bases outside the gene matches: 5. The CDR3 loop spans 14 amino acids. CDR1 is SGDLS and CDR2 is YYNGEE in the germline V gene. DNA for the CDR3: TGTGCCAGCAGCTCCACGGGACAGGGCTACGAGCAGTACTTC. As protein: CASSSTGQGYEQYF.

The gene calls are TRBV5-1 and TRBJ2-7; D is perhaps TRBD1 (6 bases). CDR3 length equals 14 residues. V lost 4 bases to trimming and J lost 5 bases, with 16 bases between them. From germline, CDR1 is SGHRS and CDR2 YFSETQ. This CDR3 is CASSLGQSLDEQYF. The CDR3 region has the DNA TGCGCCAGCAGCCTAGGACAGAGCCTGGACGAGCAGTACTTC. Together with reference TRBV5-1 and TRBJ2-7, the CDR3 gives the full variable domain: KAGVTQTPRYLIKTRGQQVTLSCSPISGHRSVSWYQQTPGQGLQFLFEYFSETQRNKGNFPGRFSGRQFSNSRSEMNVSTLELGDSALYLCASSLGQSLDEQYFGPGTRLTVT.

The rearrangement links TRBV21-1 to TRBJ2-3; the D call of TRBD1 is as the table states it, not checked on the DNA. TRBV21-1 is a listed pseudogene. This CDR3 comprises 16 residues. The CDR3 sequence is CASPLGSTSSTDTQYF. Written as DNA, the CDR3 is TGTGCCAGCCCCCTGGGCAGCACCTCCAGCACAGATACGCAGTATTTT.

The chain joins TRBV6-5 to TRBJ1-2, with a tentative D call TRBD1 (5 bases). This CDR3 comprises 13 residues. The germline V gene has CDR1 MNHEY and CDR2 SVGAGI. V was trimmed by 5 bases and J by 0 bases, leaving 7 bases between them. The chain's CDR3 is CASSPTANYGYTF. The CDR3 DNA follows: TGTGCCAGCAGTCCGACAGCTAACTATGGCTACACCTTC.

As for this clone: This sample also contains other DNA sequences that code for the same CDR3. This chain connects TRBV29-1 to TRBJ1-1, with 10 positions matching TRBD1. Germline trimming cut 7 bases from V and 3 bases from J; bases unmatched to any gene: 2. CDR3 length equals 12 residues. CDR1 SQVTM and CDR2 ANQGSEA come from the germline V gene. The CDR3, as DNA: TGCAGCGCAGGACAGGGGGACACTGAAGCTTTCTTT. The encoded protein is CSAGQGDTEAFF.

The gene calls are TRBV30 and TRBJ1-5; the D is unclear. V was pared by 3 bases and J by 2 bases, with 8 bases between. The length of the CDR3 is 13 residues. Germline CDR1 GTSNPN, CDR2 SVGIG (reference sequence). CDR3 in DNA: TGTGCCTGGAGCCAAAGGGGCAATCAGCCCCAGCATTTT. This sequence encodes CAWSQRGNQPQHF. Looking up the rest from reference TRBV30 and TRBJ1-5 gives the full variable domain: SQTIHQWPATLVQPVGSPLSLECTVEGTSNPNLYWYRQAAGRGLQLLFYSVGIGQISSEVPQNLSASRPQDRQFILSSKKLLLSDSGFYLCAWSQRGNQPQHFGDGTRLSIL.

V and J are TRBV5-4 and TRBJ1-4; D ambiguous. Germline values: CDR1 SGHNT, CDR2 YYREEE (reference sequence). Between the trimmed V and J ends, which lost 3 bases and 8 bases, there was a span of 5 bases. The CDR3 length is 11 residues. This CDR3 reads CASSSGEKLFF. CDR3 coding DNA: TGTGCCAGCAGCTCGGGAGAAAAACTGTTTTTT.